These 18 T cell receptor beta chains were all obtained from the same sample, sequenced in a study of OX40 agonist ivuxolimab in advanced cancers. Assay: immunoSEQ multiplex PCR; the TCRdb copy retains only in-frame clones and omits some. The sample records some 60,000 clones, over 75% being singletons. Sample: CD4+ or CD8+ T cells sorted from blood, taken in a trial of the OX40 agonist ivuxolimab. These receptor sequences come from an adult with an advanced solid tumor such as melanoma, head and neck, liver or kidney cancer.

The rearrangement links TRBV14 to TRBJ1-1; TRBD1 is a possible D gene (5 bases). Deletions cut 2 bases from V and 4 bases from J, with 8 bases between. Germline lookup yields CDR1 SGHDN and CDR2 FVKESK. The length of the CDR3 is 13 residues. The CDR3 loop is CASSQWGGTEAFF. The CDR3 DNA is TGTGCCAGCAGCCAATGGGGGGGCACTGAAGCTTTCTTT.

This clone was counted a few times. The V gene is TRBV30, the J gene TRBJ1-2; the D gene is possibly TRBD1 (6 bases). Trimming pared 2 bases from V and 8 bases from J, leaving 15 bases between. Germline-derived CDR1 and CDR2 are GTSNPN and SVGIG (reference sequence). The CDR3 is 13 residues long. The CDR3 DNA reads TGTGCCTGGAGTCTGTACAGGGTACAGGGCTACACCTTC. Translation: CAWSLYRVQGYTF.

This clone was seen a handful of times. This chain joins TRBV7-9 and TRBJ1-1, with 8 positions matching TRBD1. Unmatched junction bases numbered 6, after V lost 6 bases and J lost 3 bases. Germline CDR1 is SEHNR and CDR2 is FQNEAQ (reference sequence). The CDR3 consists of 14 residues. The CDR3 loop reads CASRRTGIDTEAFF. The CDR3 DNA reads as TGTGCCAGCAGAAGGACAGGGATAGACACTGAAGCTTTCTTT.

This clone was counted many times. Here the CDR3 DNA reads TGTGCCAGCAGTTGGCAGGACAGGAGGGGCTACACCTTC. As protein: CASSWQDRRGYTF. This rearrangement joins TRBV6-5 to TRBJ1-2; 7 positions agree with TRBD1. This CDR3 contains 13 residues. With V trimmed by 4 bases and J by 8 bases, 7 bases remained unmatched. Germline V gene sequence: CDR1 MNHEY, CDR2 SVGAGI.

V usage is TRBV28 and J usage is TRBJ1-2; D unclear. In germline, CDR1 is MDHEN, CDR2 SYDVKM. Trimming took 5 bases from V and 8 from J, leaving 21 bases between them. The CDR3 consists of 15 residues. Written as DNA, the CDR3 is TGTGCCAGCAGTCCTATTGGGGAAAGAGGGTGGGGCTACACCTTC. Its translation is CASSPIGERGWGYTF.

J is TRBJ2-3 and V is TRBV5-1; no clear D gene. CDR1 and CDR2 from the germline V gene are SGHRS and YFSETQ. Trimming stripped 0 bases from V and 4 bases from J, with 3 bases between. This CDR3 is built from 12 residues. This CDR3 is CASSLDPDTQYF. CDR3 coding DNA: TGCGCCAGCAGCTTGGACCCAGATACGCAGTATTTT.

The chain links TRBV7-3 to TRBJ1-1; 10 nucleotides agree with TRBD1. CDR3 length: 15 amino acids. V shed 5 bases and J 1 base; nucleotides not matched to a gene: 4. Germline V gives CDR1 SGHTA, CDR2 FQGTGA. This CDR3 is CASSRQGAGNTEAFF. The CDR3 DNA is TGTGCCAGCAGCCGACAGGGGGCGGGGAACACTGAAGCTTTCTTT.

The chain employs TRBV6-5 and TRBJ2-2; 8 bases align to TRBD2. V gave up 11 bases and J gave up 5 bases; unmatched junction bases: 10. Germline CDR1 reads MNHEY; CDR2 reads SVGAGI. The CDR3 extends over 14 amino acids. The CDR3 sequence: CASRSGRGTGELFF. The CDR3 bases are TGTGCCTCTCGGAGCGGGAGAGGAACCGGGGAGCTGTTTTTT.

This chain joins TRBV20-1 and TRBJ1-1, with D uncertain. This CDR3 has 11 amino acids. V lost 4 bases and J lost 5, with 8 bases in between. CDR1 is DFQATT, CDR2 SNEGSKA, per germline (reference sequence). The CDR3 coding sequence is TGCAGTGCTATCCGGGAAACTGAAGCTTTCTTT. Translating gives CSAIRETEAFF.

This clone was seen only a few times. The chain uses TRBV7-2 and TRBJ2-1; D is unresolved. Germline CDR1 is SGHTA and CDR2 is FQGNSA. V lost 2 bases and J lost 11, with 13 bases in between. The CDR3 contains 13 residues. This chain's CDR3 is CASSLLVQSKQFF. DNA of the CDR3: TGTGCCAGCAGCTTATTAGTACAGTCTAAGCAGTTCTTC.

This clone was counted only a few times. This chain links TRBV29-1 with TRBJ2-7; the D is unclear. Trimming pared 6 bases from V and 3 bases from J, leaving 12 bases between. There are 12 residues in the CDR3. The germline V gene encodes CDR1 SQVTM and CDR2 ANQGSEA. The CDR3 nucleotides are TGCAGCGTCTCTAGAAACAGCTACGAGCAGTACTTC. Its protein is CSVSRNSYEQYF.

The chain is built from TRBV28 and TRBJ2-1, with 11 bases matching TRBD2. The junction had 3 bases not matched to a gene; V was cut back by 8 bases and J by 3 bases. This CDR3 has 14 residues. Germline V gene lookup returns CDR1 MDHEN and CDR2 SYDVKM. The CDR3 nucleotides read TGTGCCAGCCTACTAGCGGGGGTCTACAATGAGCAGTTCTTC. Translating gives CASLLAGVYNEQFF.

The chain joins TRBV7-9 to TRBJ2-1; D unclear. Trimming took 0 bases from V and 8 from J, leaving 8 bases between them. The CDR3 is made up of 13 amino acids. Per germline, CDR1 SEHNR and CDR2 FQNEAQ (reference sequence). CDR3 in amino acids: CASSLADKDEQFF. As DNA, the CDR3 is TGTGCCAGCAGCTTAGCGGATAAAGATGAGCAGTTCTTC.

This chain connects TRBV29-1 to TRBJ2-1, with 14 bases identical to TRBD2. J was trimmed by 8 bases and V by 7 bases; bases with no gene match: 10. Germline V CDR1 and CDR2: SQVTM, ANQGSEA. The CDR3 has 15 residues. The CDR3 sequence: CSAGAGTSGSDEQFF. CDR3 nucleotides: TGCAGCGCCGGCGCCGGGACTAGCGGGAGTGATGAGCAGTTCTTC.

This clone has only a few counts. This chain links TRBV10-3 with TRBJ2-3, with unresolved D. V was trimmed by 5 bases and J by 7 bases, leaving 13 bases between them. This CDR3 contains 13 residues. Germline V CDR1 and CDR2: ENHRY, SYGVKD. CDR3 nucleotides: TGTGCCATCAGTTTTACAGATTCCAATACGCAGTATTTT. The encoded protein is CAISFTDSNTQYF.

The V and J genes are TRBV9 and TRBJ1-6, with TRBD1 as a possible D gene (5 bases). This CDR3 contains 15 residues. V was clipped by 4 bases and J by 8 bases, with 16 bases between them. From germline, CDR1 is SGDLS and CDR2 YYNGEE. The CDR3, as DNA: TGTGCCAGCAGCCCCAACACAGGTGGCGATTCACCCCTCCACTTT. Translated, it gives CASSPNTGGDSPLHF.

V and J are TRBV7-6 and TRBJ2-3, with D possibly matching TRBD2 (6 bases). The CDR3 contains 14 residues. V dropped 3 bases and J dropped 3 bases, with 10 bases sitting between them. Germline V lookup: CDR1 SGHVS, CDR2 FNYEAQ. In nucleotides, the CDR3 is TGTGCCAGCAGCTTGTTGGAGGGTACAGATACGCAGTATTTT. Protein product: CASSLLEGTDTQYF.

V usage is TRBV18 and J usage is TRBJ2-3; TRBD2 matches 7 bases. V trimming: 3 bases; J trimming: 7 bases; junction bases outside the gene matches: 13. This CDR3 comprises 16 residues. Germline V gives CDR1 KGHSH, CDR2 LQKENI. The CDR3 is CASSPAGTIPGHTQYF. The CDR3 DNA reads TGTGCCAGCTCACCGGCAGGGACTATCCCGGGACATACGCAGTATTTT.